These 4 T cell receptor beta chains came from one sample sequenced in a study of T cell responses to AZD1222 COVID-19 vaccine. Profiled with immunoSEQ multiplex PCR; TCRdb holds only in-frame clones, not every one. The data hold fewer than 150,000 clones, with approximately 89% observed a single time. Sample: peripheral blood, taken on day 0 of AZD1222 vaccination. The receptors originated from an adult in good health.

This clone was seen a few times. The genes are TRBV18 and TRBJ2-1; no clear D. The germline gives CDR1 KGHSH, CDR2 LQKENI. The CDR3 runs to 14 residues. V was shortened by 2 bases and J by 7 bases, with 12 bases between the two germline ends. The CDR3 protein is CASSPDGQNNEQFF. In DNA form, the CDR3 reads TGTGCCAGCTCACCAGACGGGCAGAATAATGAGCAGTTCTTC.

The chain couples TRBV6-2 or TRBV6-3 to TRBJ2-1; tentatively, D is TRBD2 (5 bases). This CDR3 has 17 amino acids. The V end was cut by 0 bases, the J end by 5 bases, with 17 bases between. The V gene's germline CDR1 is MNHEY and CDR2 SVGEGT. The CDR3 here is CASSYSGGGGTNNEQFF. In DNA, the CDR3 is TGTGCCAGCAGTTACTCGGGCGGAGGAGGAACTAACAATGAGCAGTTCTTC.

The rearrangement joins TRBV9 to TRBJ2-7; 10 positions match TRBD1. V shed 1 base, J shed 3 bases, and the junction held 7 bases outside the gene matches. The CDR3 has 16 amino acids. CDR1 and CDR2 (germline): SGDLS, YYNGEE. The CDR3, as DNA: TGTGCCAGCAGCGTAAATCCCGGACAGGGGGGCTACGAGCAGTACTTC. Translation gives CASSVNPGQGGYEQYF.

This clone was recorded only once. The rearrangement links TRBV28 to TRBJ2-3, with 8 bases lining up with TRBD2. CDR3 length equals 14 residues. Unmatched junction bases numbered 5, after V lost 7 bases and J lost 2 bases. The V gene's germline CDR1 is MDHEN and CDR2 SYDVKM. CDR3 in DNA: TGTGCCAGCAAAGATAGCGGGAACACAGATACGCAGTATTTT. It specifies CASKDSGNTDTQYF.